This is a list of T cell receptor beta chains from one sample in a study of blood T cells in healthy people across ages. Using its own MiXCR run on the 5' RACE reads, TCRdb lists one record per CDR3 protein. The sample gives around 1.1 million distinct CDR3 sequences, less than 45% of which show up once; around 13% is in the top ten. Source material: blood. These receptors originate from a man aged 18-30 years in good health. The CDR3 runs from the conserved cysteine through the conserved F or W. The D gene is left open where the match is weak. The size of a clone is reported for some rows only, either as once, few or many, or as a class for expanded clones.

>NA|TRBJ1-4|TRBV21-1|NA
CASSKQSKGEKPFF
TGTGCCAGCAGCAAACAATCTAAAGGAGAAAAACCGTTTTTT
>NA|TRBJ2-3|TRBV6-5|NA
CASSRVVLGTDTQYF
TGTGCCAGCAGTCGGGTCGTCCTAGGCACAGATACGCAGTATTTT
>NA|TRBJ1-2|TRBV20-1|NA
CSATSPGVLFYGYTF
TGCAGTGCTACAAGTCCGGGGGTCCTATTCTATGGCTACACCTTC
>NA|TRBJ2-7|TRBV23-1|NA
CASSQFPRGSYNEQYF
TGCGCCAGCAGTCAATTCCCAAGGGGCTCCTACAATGAGCAGTACTTC
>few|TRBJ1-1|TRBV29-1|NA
CSVRETEAFF
TGCAGCGTTCGGGAGACTGAAGCTTTCTTT
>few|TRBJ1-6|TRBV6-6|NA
CASSVGATNSPLHF
TGTGCCAGCAGTGTAGGTGCCACCAATTCACCCCTCCACTTT
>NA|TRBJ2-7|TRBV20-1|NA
CSAKSGFSYYEQYF
TGCAGTGCGAAAAGCGGGTTTTCGTACTACGAGCAGTACTTC
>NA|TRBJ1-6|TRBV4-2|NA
CASRSEQLNSPLHF
TGTGCCAGCAGGTCCGAGCAGTTGAATTCACCCCTCCACTTT
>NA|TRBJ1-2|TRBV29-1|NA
CSVVLRGGYTF
TGCAGCGTTGTTCTACGAGGTGGCTACACCTTC
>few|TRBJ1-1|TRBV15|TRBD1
CATSRAPGQMNTEAFF
TGTGCCACCAGCAGAGCACCGGGACAGATGAACACTGAAGCTTTCTTT
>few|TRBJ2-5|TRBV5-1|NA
CASSFGVKETQYF
TGCGCCAGCAGCTTCGGGGTTAAAGAGACCCAGTACTTC
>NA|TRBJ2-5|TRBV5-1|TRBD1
CASRPGTGKETQYF
TGCGCCAGCAGGCCCGGGACAGGAAAAGAGACCCAGTACTTC
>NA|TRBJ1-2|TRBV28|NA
CASLGVGVDGYTF
TGTGCCAGCCTCGGGGTAGGGGTCGATGGCTACACCTTC
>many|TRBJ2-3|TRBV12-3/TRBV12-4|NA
CASSLGTEGTQYF
TGTGCCAGCAGTTTAGGGACAGAAGGTACGCAGTATTTT
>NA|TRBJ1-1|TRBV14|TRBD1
CASSQEDRGWTEAFF
TGTGCCAGCAGCCAAGAGGACAGGGGATGGACTGAAGCTTTCTTT
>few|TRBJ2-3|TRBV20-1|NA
CSARGRPSTDTQYF
TGCAGTGCTAGGGGCAGGCCTAGCACAGATACGCAGTATTTT
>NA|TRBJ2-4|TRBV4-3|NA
CASSQDIGVAKNIQYF
TGCGCCAGCAGCCAAGATATCGGGGTAGCCAAAAACATTCAGTACTTC
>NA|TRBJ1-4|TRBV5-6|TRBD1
CASSQLYGGLDRNYEKLFF
TGTGCCAGCAGCCAATTATATGGGGGACTGGACAGGAACTATGAAAAACTGTTTTTT
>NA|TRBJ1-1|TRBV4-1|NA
CASSQSGPPGLQNTEAFF
TGCGCCAGCAGCCAAAGCGGGCCACCGGGACTCCAGAACACTGAAGCTTTCTTT
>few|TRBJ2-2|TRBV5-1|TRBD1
CASSDRQGSTGELFF
TGCGCCAGCAGCGATCGACAGGGGAGCACCGGGGAGCTGTTTTTT
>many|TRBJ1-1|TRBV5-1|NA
CASSFRENTEAFF
TGCGCCAGCAGCTTTCGGGAGAACACTGAAGCTTTCTTT
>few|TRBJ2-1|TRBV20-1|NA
CSARDNLYSYNEQFF
TGCAGTGCAAGGGACAACCTTTACTCCTACAATGAGCAGTTCTTC
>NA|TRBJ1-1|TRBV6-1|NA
CASELSVAGGTEAFF
TGTGCCAGCGAATTGTCTGTAGCCGGGGGCACTGAAGCTTTCTTT
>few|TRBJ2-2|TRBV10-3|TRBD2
CAIGTVGTRNTGELFF
TGTGCCATCGGTACTGTTGGGACTAGGAACACCGGGGAGCTGTTTTTT
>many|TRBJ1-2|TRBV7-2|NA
CASSTRQRANYGYTF
TGTGCCAGCAGCACGAGACAGAGAGCTAACTATGGCTACACCTTC
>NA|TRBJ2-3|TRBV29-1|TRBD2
CSVEEGGTSGRARTDTQYF
TGCAGCGTTGAAGAAGGTGGGACTAGCGGGAGGGCCAGGACAGATACGCAGTATTTT
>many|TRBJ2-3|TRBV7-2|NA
CASSLRADTDTQYF
TGTGCCAGCAGCTTAAGGGCAGACACAGATACGCAGTATTTT
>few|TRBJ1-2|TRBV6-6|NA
CASSYESRPYGYTF
TGTGCCAGCAGTTACGAGAGCAGGCCCTATGGCTACACCTTC
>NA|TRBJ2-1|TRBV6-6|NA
CASSYGRTRDNEQFF
TGTGCCAGCAGTTACGGTCGGACCAGAGATAATGAGCAGTTCTTC
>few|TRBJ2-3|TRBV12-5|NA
CASGLRQETQYF
TGTGCTAGTGGCCTGAGACAGGAGACGCAGTATTTT
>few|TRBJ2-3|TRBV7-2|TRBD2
CASSLRGLAVGDTQYF
TGTGCCAGCAGCTTAAGAGGACTAGCGGTGGGAGATACGCAGTATTTT
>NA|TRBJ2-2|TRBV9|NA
CASSVPTIGANTGELFF
TGTGCCAGCAGCGTACCCACTATAGGGGCGAACACCGGGGAGCTGTTTTTT
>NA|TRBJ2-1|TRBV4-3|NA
CASSQTNWEAYNEQFF
TGCGCCAGCAGCCAGACTAATTGGGAGGCCTACAATGAGCAGTTCTTC
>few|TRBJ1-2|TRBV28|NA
CASSSETGYGYTF
TGTGCCAGCAGTTCAGAGACAGGCTATGGCTACACCTTC